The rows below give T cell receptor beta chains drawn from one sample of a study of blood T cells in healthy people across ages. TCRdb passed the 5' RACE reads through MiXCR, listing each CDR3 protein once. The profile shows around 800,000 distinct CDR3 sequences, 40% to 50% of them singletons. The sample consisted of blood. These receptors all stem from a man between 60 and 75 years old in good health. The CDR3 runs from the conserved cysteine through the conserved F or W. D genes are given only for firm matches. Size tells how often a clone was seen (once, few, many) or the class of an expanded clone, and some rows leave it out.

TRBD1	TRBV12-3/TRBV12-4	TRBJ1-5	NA	CASSFGTANSNQPQHF	TGTGCCAGCAGTTTCGGGACAGCGAACAGCAATCAGCCCCAGCATTTT
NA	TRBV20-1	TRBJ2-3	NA	CSARELAISTDTQYF	TGCAGTGCTAGAGAGCTAGCGATTAGCACAGATACGCAGTATTTT
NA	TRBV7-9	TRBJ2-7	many	CASSSAAGTSYEQYF	TGTGCCAGCAGCTCCGCGGCCGGGACCTCCTACGAGCAGTACTTC
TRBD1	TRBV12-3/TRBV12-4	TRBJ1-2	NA	CASSRRQGNYGYTF	TGTGCCAGCAGCCGCCGACAGGGGAACTATGGCTACACCTTC
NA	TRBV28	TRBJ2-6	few	CASSRWGTSGANVLTF	TGTGCCAGCAGTCGATGGGGGACCTCTGGGGCCAACGTCCTGACTTTC
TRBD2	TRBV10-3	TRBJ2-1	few	CAIRGGSPSNEQFF	TGTGCCATCAGGGGGGGGTCCCCCAGTAATGAGCAGTTCTTC
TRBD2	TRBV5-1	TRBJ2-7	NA	CASSYQSSGGLYERYF	TGCGCCAGCAGCTACCAGTCATCGGGGGGGCTGTACGAGCGGTACTTC
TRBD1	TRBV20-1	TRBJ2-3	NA	CSASTWDRVTDTQYF	TGCAGTGCTTCTACTTGGGACAGAGTCACAGATACGCAGTATTTT
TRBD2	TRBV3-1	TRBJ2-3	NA	CASSQDSGLAGNTDTQYF	TGTGCCAGCAGCCAAGATAGTGGGCTAGCGGGGAACACAGATACGCAGTATTTT
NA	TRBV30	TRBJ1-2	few	CAWSLARDGRGYTF	TGTGCCTGGAGCCTCGCTCGGGATGGGAGAGGCTACACCTTC
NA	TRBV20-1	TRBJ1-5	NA	CSAGGAFNQPQHF	TGCAGTGCAGGGGGGGCTTTCAATCAGCCCCAGCATTTT
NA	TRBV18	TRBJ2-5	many	CASSPRQGETQYF	TGTGCCAGCTCACCAAGGCAGGGCGAGACCCAGTACTTC
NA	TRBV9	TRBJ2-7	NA	CASSVQEPPYEQYF	TGTGCCAGCAGCGTACAGGAACCCCCCTACGAGCAGTACTTC
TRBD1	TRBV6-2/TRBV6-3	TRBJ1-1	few	CASTTSRTGNTEAFF	TGTGCCAGCACAACATCAAGGACAGGGAACACTGAAGCTTTCTTT
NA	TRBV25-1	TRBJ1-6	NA	CASSELLNSPLHF	TGTGCCAGCAGTGAACTCCTAAACTCACCCCTCCACTTT
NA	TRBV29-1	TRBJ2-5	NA	CSVTDANYQETQYF	TGCAGCGTGACAGACGCGAACTACCAAGAGACCCAGTACTTC
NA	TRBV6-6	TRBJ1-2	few	CASGSVSYGYTF	TGTGCCAGCGGCTCGGTGTCCTATGGCTACACCTTC
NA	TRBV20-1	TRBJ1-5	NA	CSARDSRIKYSNQPQHF	TGCAGTGCTAGAGACAGCAGGATTAAGTATAGCAATCAGCCCCAGCATTTT
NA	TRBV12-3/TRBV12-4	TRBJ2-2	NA	CASSWGPTNTGELFF	TGTGCCAGCAGTTGGGGGCCGACGAACACCGGGGAGCTGTTTTTT
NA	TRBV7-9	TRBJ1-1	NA	CASSLQGILNTEAFF	TGTGCCAGCAGCTTGCAGGGTATCCTGAACACTGAAGCTTTCTTT
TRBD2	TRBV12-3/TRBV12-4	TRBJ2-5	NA	CASSLGSRTSYETQYF	TGTGCCAGCAGTTTAGGCTCCCGGACTAGCTACGAGACCCAGTACTTC
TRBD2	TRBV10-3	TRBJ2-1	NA	CAIKLAGEYNEQFF	TGTGCCATAAAACTAGCGGGGGAATACAATGAGCAGTTCTTC
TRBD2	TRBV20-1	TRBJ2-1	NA	CSGSLRGGPNEQFF	TGCAGTGGGTCGCTCCGGGGGGGCCCTAATGAGCAGTTCTTC
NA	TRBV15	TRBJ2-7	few	CATSKRGYEQYF	TGTGCCACCAGCAAACGGGGCTACGAGCAGTACTTC
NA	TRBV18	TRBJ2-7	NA	CASSPGANNEQYF	TGTGCCAGCTCACCAGGGGCCAACAATGAGCAGTACTTC
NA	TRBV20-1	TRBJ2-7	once	CSARVRDEQYF	TGCAGTGCTAGAGTACGGGACGAGCAGTACTTC
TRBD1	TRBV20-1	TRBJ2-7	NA	CSARDRQGFYEQYF	TGCAGTGCTAGAGACAGACAGGGGTTCTACGAGCAGTACTTC
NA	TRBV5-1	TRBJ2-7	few	CASSLDSRTYEQYF	TGCGCCAGCAGCTTGGACAGTAGGACCTACGAGCAGTACTTC
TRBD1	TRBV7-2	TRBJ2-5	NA	CASSTRDRGQETQYF	TGTGCCAGCAGCACCAGGGACAGGGGACAAGAGACCCAGTACTTC
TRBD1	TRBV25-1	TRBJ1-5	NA	CASRQTGTNQPQHF	TGTGCCAGCAGACAGACAGGGACGAATCAGCCCCAGCATTTT
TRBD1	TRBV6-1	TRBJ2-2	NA	CASSEARTGALFF	TGTGCCAGCAGTGAAGCGAGGACAGGGGCGCTGTTTTTT
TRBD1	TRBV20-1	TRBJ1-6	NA	CSAGTGEYNSPLHF	TGCAGTGCTGGCACAGGGGAATATAATTCACCCCTCCACTTT